This TCR beta chain was documented in a study of T cell responses to AZD1222 COVID-19 vaccine listed by TCRdb under 2021. Context from the whole study: AZD1222 recipients with second doses at about 4 weeks or about 12 weeks were pooled, because spike-specific TCR depth and breadth did not differ between schedules. A total of 230 to 250 trial participants underwent TCR sequencing, of whom about 210 had received two doses of AZD1222 and 26 had received two doses of the MenACWY control vaccine. Trial participants were enrolled into age subgroups of 18-55, 56-69 and 70-plus years, which contained about 150, 27 and 61 TCR-sequenced participants, respectively. Overall study results and their limits: The vaccine-associated CD4 TCRs covered the entire spike protein, and the dominant responses fell in regions 160-218 and 743-854. Reportedly, close to half of the unique spike-specific TCRs recognized epitopes lying outside the regions that are mutated in the B.1.351 and B.1.1.7 variants. In the small 56-69-year group, the increase in depth fell short of significance, most likely because of low power. Only a handful of AZD1222 recipients were SARS-CoV-2 seropositive at baseline, limiting conclusions about previously exposed vaccinees. Participants were mostly white British, with more females than males. The authors suggested clonal diversity may have been underestimated. A significant rise in spike-specific TCR breadth and depth was observed after two AZD1222 doses relative to day 0 and relative to MenACWY recipients. Because no day 14 peak-response samples were available, repertoires were characterized only after the peak T cell response.

Concerning this clone itself: Its antigen specificity is not known. Base qualities were left out, and no much larger clone turns up one base away.

Trimming at the junction amounts to 2 bases on V and 5 bases on J, and the germline ends lie 9 bases apart. CDR3 length: 13 amino acids, cysteine to phenylalanine. Only the CDR3 region is kept as DNA, spanning 39 bases read in frame from base 1. The CDR3 regions of human TCRbeta chains were analyzed by immunosequencing. The source study handled its data this way. Repertoire TCRs were checked for matches against a reference library of SARS-CoV-2-specific TCRs that had been generated using the MIRA antigen-specificity platform. Breadth was defined as the fraction of unique TCRs that were SARS-CoV-2-associated, and depth was defined as the fraction of total T cells that were SARS-CoV-2-associated. Using the MIRA data, every spike-specific TCR was mapped to the spike region that the TCR reacted to and assigned to either a CD4 or a CD8 class. Log10-transformed breadth and depth values were compared by one-way ANOVA with Sidak's multiple comparisons tests. TCRdb holds this immuneACCESS table with in-frame rearrangements only. Some clones are missing; in checked studies, unresolved V genes explain under half, and the rest has no known cause. The DNA was the basis for D and trimming; V, J and clone size are from that table. The sample has roughly 130,000 clones on record, roughly nine tenths of them singletons. 1.7% of the sample is held by the ten biggest clonotypes.

This specimen's time point label, per the study, means: baseline before first vaccination. Samples from vaccinated people were obtained from the UK trials COV001 and COV002, which included a single-blind randomized controlled phase 2/3 trial of AZD1222 (ChAdOx1 nCoV-19) in healthy adults. For TCRbeta chain sequencing, PBMC samples were collected from trial participants at day 0 and at day 28 after the second dose. The receptor's source is an adult in good health. Specimen: peripheral blood, collected on day 0 of AZD1222 vaccination. The rearranged segments are TRBV12-3 or TRBV12-4 and TRBJ1-1, with no confidently assigned D gene. In nucleotides, the sequence is TGTGCCAGCAGTTTATCCGGGGTGACTGAAGCTTTCTTT. Its coded protein is CASSLSGVTEAFF.